The present T cell receptor (beta chain) was sequenced within a study of shared clonotypes between healthy human individuals. Study-level points and caveats: Naive subsets generally had larger estimated richness than memory subsets.

Only in-frame clones appear in the TCRdb table, and some are missing; sequencing was by immunoSEQ multiplex PCR. The sample has nearly 1,000,000 clones; less than 85% are singletons. Germline CDR1 reads ENHRY; CDR2 reads SYGVKD. The ends were cut back, 10 bases at V and 8 bases at J, with 18 bases in the middle. There are 13 residues in the CDR3. This clone was found once. No antigen is known for it. V is TRBV10-3 and J is TRBJ2-1; possibly TRBD2 for D (7 bases). The clonotype originates from a man aged 18 to 35 in good health. Sequencing was carried out using memory CD4+ T cells sorted from blood. Subset given: CD45RA-negative fraction. This CDR3 is CATETRGGHEQFF. CDR3 nucleotide sequence: TGTGCCACTGAGACTAGGGGGGGACATGAGCAGTTCTTC.